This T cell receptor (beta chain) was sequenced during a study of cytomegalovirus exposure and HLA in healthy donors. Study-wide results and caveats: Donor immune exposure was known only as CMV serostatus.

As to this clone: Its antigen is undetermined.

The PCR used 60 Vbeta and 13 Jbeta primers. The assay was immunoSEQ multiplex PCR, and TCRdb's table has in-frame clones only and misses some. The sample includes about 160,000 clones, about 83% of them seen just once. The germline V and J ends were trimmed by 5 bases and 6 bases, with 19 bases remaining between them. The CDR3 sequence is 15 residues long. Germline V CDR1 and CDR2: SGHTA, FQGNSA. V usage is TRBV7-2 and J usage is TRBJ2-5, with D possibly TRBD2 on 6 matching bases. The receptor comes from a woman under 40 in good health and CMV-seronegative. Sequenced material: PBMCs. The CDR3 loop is CASSPSERVGKTQYF. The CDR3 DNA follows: TGTGCCAGCAGCCCCTCGGAGCGGGTTGGAAAGACCCAGTACTTC. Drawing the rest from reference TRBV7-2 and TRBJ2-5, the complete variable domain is GAGVSQSPSNKVTEKGKDVELRCDPISGHTALYWYRQSLGQGLEFLIYFQGNSAPDKSGLPSDRFSAERTGGSVSTLTIQRTQQEDSAVYLCASSPSERVGKTQYFGPGTRLLVL.